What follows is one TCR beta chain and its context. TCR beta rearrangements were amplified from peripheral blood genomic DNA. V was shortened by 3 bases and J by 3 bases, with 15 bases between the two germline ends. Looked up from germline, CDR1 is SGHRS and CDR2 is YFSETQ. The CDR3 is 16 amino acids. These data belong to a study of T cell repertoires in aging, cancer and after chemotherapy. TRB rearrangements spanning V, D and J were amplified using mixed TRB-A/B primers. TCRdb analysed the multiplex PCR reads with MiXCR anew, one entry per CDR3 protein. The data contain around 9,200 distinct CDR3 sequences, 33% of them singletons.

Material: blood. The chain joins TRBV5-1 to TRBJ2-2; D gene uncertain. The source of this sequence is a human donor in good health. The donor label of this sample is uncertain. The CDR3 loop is CASSSGPATDTGELFF. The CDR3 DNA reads TGCGCCAGCAGCTCCGGACCCGCGACGGACACCGGGGAGCTGTTTTTT.